The 31 T cell receptor beta chains presented below share a single source sample, sequenced in a study of low-dose radiotherapy and immunotherapy resistance in tumors. TRAV- and TRBV-specific primers, spanning alpha and beta chains, primed first-strand cDNA. TCR amplification involved around 22 PCR cycles with a constant-region primer and V-primer adapter. TCRdb itself ran the reads through MiXCR, one entry per CDR3 protein. The table shows fewer than 95,000 distinct CDR3 sequences, with more than 8.5% occurring only once. Stated time point: before trial treatment. The starting material was PBMCs, obtained before treatment. The receptors originated from a male donor with prostate cancer.

This clonotype was counted many times. The chain combines TRBV7-2 with TRBJ2-1; TRBD1 matches at 9 bases. The CDR3 sequence is 16 residues long. Germline loops: CDR1 SGHTA, CDR2 FQGNSA. The trim removed 0 bases at V and 4 bases at J, leaving 4 bases unmatched. CDR3 nucleotides: TGTGCCAGCAGCTTAGCCGGGACAGGGCCGTACAATGAGCAGTTCTTC. This sequence encodes CASSLAGTGPYNEQFF.

Many counts were recorded for this clonotype. The rearrangement uses TRBV10-3 and TRBJ2-3; D is unclear. The CDR3 has 11 amino acids. Germline CDR1 is ENHRY and CDR2 is SYGVKD. Trimming pared 6 bases from V and 0 bases from J, leaving 1 base between. The CDR3 DNA is TGTGCCATCAGCAGCACAGATACGCAGTATTTT. It is translated as CAISSTDTQYF.

Ten or more counts support this clonotype. This rearrangement joins TRBV6-2 or TRBV6-3 to TRBJ2-2, with D uncertain. CDR1 MNHEY and CDR2 SVGEGT come from the germline V gene. The CDR3 totals 17 residues. Trimming removed 8 bases at V and 2 bases at J, with 21 bases between. The CDR3 DNA is TGTGCCAGCCAAGATTCACGCGAGTACCGAAACACCGGGGAGCTGTTTTTT. Amino acid sequence: CASQDSREYRNTGELFF.

This clonotype was observed many times. The chain recombines TRBV18 with TRBJ2-2; 8 positions agree with TRBD1. The length of the CDR3 is 14 residues. Germline CDR1 reads KGHSH; CDR2 reads LQKENI. After removal of 5 bases from V and 4 bases from J, the junction contained 3 bases not matched to a gene. This CDR3 reads CASSSDRGTGELFF. As DNA, the CDR3 is TGTGCCAGCTCATCCGACAGGGGCACCGGGGAGCTGTTTTTT.

Many counts were recorded for this clonotype. In DNA form, the CDR3 reads TGCGCCAGCAGCCCCCGGGACAACCCCTACGAGCAGTACTTC. It yields the protein CASSPRDNPYEQYF. The genes are TRBV5-1 and TRBJ2-7, with a weak D call TRBD1 (6 bases). Trimming stripped 4 bases from V and 2 bases from J, with 13 bases between. The CDR3 contains 14 residues. Germline loops: CDR1 SGHRS, CDR2 YFSETQ.

In its sample, this clonotype was seen many times. The chain uses TRBV6-5 and TRBJ2-2; the D is unclear. CDR1 and CDR2 from the germline V gene are MNHEY and SVGAGI. This CDR3 has 15 residues. Trimming stripped 2 bases from V and 0 bases from J, with 7 bases between. The CDR3 DNA reads TGTGCCAGCAGTTACAGGGCGGCGAACACCGGGGAGCTGTTTTTT. Translation gives CASSYRAANTGELFF.

At least ten counts were recorded for this clonotype. V gene TRBV7-9 combines with J gene TRBJ2-1; 14 positions agree with TRBD2. Losses at the gene ends were 3 bases for V and 9 bases for J; bases not matched to a gene: 4. The CDR3 contains 15 residues. The germline gives CDR1 SEHNR, CDR2 FQNEAQ (reference sequence). The CDR3 loop reads CASSLGLAGVGEQFF. The CDR3 nucleotides read TGTGCCAGCAGCTTGGGACTAGCGGGAGTCGGTGAGCAGTTCTTC.

This clonotype was picked up many times. The chain recombines TRBV6-6 with TRBJ1-4, with D perhaps TRBD1 (6 bases). This CDR3 comprises 15 residues. The germline V gene has CDR1 MNHNY and CDR2 SVGAGI (reference sequence). The germline V and J ends were trimmed by 7 bases and 4 bases, with 16 bases remaining between them. As DNA, the CDR3 is TGTGCCAGCACCCAACAGGGACTCGGTAATGAAAAACTGTTTTTT. Its protein product is CASTQQGLGNEKLFF.

This clonotype was detected ten times or more. The chain is built from TRBV10-3 and TRBJ2-5; 9 positions match TRBD2. The germline V gene has CDR1 ENHRY and CDR2 SYGVKD. J lost 5 bases, V lost 6 bases, and 1 base had no gene match. This CDR3 has 12 amino acids. CDR3: CAIRGLAETQYF. CDR3 coding DNA: TGTGCCATCAGGGGACTAGCTGAGACCCAGTACTTC.

This clonotype came up many times. This chain uses TRBV19 with TRBJ2-3, with no clear D. The germline V gene encodes CDR1 LNHDA and CDR2 SQIVND (reference sequence). V was clipped by 0 bases and J by 0 bases, with 10 bases between them. There are 16 residues in the CDR3. The CDR3 nucleotides are TGTGCCAGTAGTATAGACAGAACGTCTAGCACAGATACGCAGTATTTT. It is translated as CASSIDRTSSTDTQYF.

This clonotype was seen ten or more times. V usage is TRBV3-1 and J usage is TRBJ2-1, with unresolved D. This CDR3 is built from 16 residues. Germline CDR1 is LGHDT and CDR2 is YNNKEL (reference sequence). V was shortened by 4 bases and J by 6 bases, with 19 bases between the two germline ends. The CDR3 region has the DNA TGTGCCAGCAGCCCACTCCGTTCCAGCGCTCGCAATGAGCAGTTCTTC. Encoded protein: CASSPLRSSARNEQFF.

This clonotype showed up just a few times. The chain uses TRBV7-2 and TRBJ2-6; TRBD1 matches 9 bases. The V segment lost 1 base and the J segment 0 bases; nucleotides outside the gene matches: 4. Germline CDR1 is SGHTA and CDR2 is FQGNSA. The CDR3 has 18 amino acids. The CDR3 DNA reads TGTGCCAGCAGCTTAGTGGGGACAGGGACCTCTGGGGCCAACGTCCTGACTTTC. This gives the protein CASSLVGTGTSGANVLTF.

At least ten counts were recorded for this clonotype. V and J are TRBV7-2 and TRBJ2-1; D unclear. The V end was cut by 5 bases, the J end by 9 bases, with 11 bases between. Per the germline V gene, CDR1 is SGHTA and CDR2 is FQGNSA. There are 12 residues in the CDR3. CDR3 amino acids: CASSPSRIEQFF. The DNA of the CDR3 is TGTGCCAGCAGCCCCAGTCGCATTGAGCAGTTCTTC.

This clonotype has at least ten counts. V usage is TRBV27 and J usage is TRBJ2-7; 8 bases are a match to TRBD2. The CDR3 is 15 residues long. Unmatched junction bases numbered 12, after V lost 5 bases and J lost 6 bases. Per the germline V gene, CDR1 is MNHEY and CDR2 is SMNVEV (reference sequence). The CDR3 DNA reads TGTGCCAGCAGTAGGGACGGGACTAGGTTTAGCGAGCAGTACTTC. It specifies CASSRDGTRFSEQYF.

This clonotype was recorded at least ten times. The CDR3 protein is CASSDTGQGYEQYF. The DNA of the CDR3 is TGTGCCAGCAGCGATACGGGACAGGGCTACGAGCAGTACTTC. The rearrangement joins TRBV14 to TRBJ2-7; 9 nucleotides align to TRBD1. CDR3 length: 14 residues. In germline, CDR1 is SGHDN, CDR2 FVKESK. Losses at the gene ends were 5 bases for V and 3 bases for J; bases not matched to a gene: 5.

This clonotype was seen ten or more times. This chain links TRBV29-1 with TRBJ1-1, with 7 bases that match TRBD1. The germline gives CDR1 SQVTM, CDR2 ANQGSEA. The CDR3 has 12 amino acids. Losses at the gene ends were 4 bases for V and 8 bases for J; bases not matched to a gene: 7. CDR3 DNA sequence: TGCAGCGTTGTAGGCCAGGGGGTGGAAGCTTTCTTT. Translated: CSVVGQGVEAFF.

This clonotype was seen at least ten times. The chain recombines TRBV30 with TRBJ2-7; 10 nucleotides agree with TRBD2. The germline gives CDR1 GTSNPN, CDR2 SVGIG (reference sequence). Unmatched junction bases numbered 0, after V lost 1 base and J lost 3 bases. This CDR3 comprises 13 residues. CDR3 in amino acids: CAWSGLAGYEQYF. The CDR3 DNA reads as TGTGCCTGGAGTGGACTAGCGGGCTACGAGCAGTACTTC.

This clonotype was observed many times. The chain recombines TRBV5-8 with TRBJ1-1; TRBD1 is a possible D gene (6 bases). This CDR3 comprises 15 residues. Between the trimmed V and J ends, which lost 3 bases and 0 bases, there was a span of 12 bases. Germline V gives CDR1 SGHTS, CDR2 YDEGEE. The CDR3 nucleotides are TGTGCCAGCAGCTCGACGGACAGCTTGAACACTGAAGCTTTCTTT. Amino acids: CASSSTDSLNTEAFF. Full variable domain (outside the CDR3, taken from reference TRBV5-8 and TRBJ1-1): EAGVTQSPTHLIKTRGQQATLRCSPISGHTSVYWYQQALGLGLQFLLWYDEGEERNRGNFPPRFSGRQFPNYSSELNVNALELEDSALYLCASSSTDSLNTEAFFGQGTRLTVV.

This clonotype was seen at least ten times. The V and J genes are TRBV4-2 and TRBJ1-4; D is ambiguous. Germline loops: CDR1 LGHNA, CDR2 YNFKEQ. V lost 1 base and J lost 4, with 13 bases in between. This CDR3 comprises 16 residues. In nucleotides, the CDR3 is TGTGCCAGCAGCCAAGGGCCCAGGATAAGTAATGAAAAACTGTTTTTT. Translated: CASSQGPRISNEKLFF.

This chain uses TRBV5-6 with TRBJ1-3; no definite D call. V lost 1 base and J lost 1, with 15 bases in between. CDR1 is SGHDT, CDR2 YYEEEE, per germline. This CDR3 comprises 17 residues. CDR3 coding DNA: TGTGCCAGCAGCTTGACACAATCCATAGAGTCTGGAAACACCATATATTTT. It translates to CASSLTQSIESGNTIYF.

This clonotype was recorded many times. This sequence joins TRBV9 and TRBJ1-1; D not resolved. Per the germline V gene, CDR1 is SGDLS and CDR2 is YYNGEE. The CDR3 consists of 14 residues. V lost 1 base to trimming and J lost 0 bases, with 7 bases between them. DNA of the CDR3: TGTGCCAGCAGCGTAAACCTCATGAACACTGAAGCTTTCTTT. It encodes CASSVNLMNTEAFF.

This clonotype was seen many times. The chain carries TRBV6-5 and TRBJ2-7; D may be TRBD1 (6 bases). Germline V gene sequence: CDR1 MNHEY, CDR2 SVGAGI. This CDR3 has 16 amino acids. V was trimmed by 6 bases and J by 1 base, leaving 19 bases between them. In nucleotides, the CDR3 is TGTGCCAGCAGCGGTAGTAGAGGACAGCGGTCCTACGAGCAGTACTTC. This encodes CASSGSRGQRSYEQYF.

This clonotype was recorded many times. The J gene is TRBJ2-2, the V gene TRBV7-6; D is perhaps TRBD1 (7 bases). CDR3 length: 17 amino acids. The germline V gene encodes CDR1 SGHVS and CDR2 FNYEAQ. The V end lost 1 base, the J end lost 4 bases, and 16 bases lay between the germline ends. CDR3 protein: CASSLGQGGIGTGELFF. CDR3 nucleotides: TGTGCCAGCAGCTTAGGACAGGGAGGAATCGGCACCGGGGAGCTGTTTTTT.

This clonotype was recorded at least ten times. The genes are TRBV29-1 and TRBJ2-1, with 7 bases that match TRBD1. The CDR3 extends over 14 amino acids. Trimming at V came to 3 bases and at J to 6 bases, leaving 8 bases not matched to a gene. In germline, CDR1 is SQVTM, CDR2 ANQGSEA. CDR3 nucleotide sequence: TGCAGCGTTGACGGGCCTTCAGGGGGCAATGAGCAGTTCTTC. Its protein is CSVDGPSGGNEQFF.

This clonotype was observed many times. The J gene is TRBJ2-7, the V gene TRBV4-1; TRBD2 matches at 9 bases. Germline V gene lookup returns CDR1 MGHRA and CDR2 YSYEKL. The trim removed 3 bases at V and 5 bases at J, leaving 8 bases unmatched. This CDR3 has 15 residues. Written as DNA, the CDR3 is TGCGCCAGCAGCCAGACTAGCGGCTATTTCGACGAGCAGTACTTC. Its protein product is CASSQTSGYFDEQYF.

This clonotype was seen at least ten times. The rearrangement links TRBV5-1 to TRBJ1-1; D call uncertain. Trimming removed 0 bases at V and 4 bases at J, with 10 bases between. Germline CDR1 is SGHRS and CDR2 is YFSETQ. The CDR3 length is 14 residues. CDR3 nucleotide sequence: TGCGCCAGCAGCTTGGTAGGGTCGGGCACTGAAGCTTTCTTT. Translated, it gives CASSLVGSGTEAFF.

Many counts were recorded for this clonotype. The CDR3 nucleotides are TGTGCCAGCAGCTATGGGACAGGGCAAGAGACCCAGTACTTC. Protein sequence: CASSYGTGQETQYF. The chain joins TRBV6-1 to TRBJ2-5; 9 positions agree with TRBD1. The CDR3 runs 14 residues. V trimming: 6 bases; J trimming: 2 bases; junction bases outside the gene matches: 4. Germline V CDR1 and CDR2: MNHNS, SASEGT.

There are many counts of this clonotype. V gene TRBV28 combines with J gene TRBJ1-5, with D perhaps matching TRBD1 (6 bases). This CDR3 has 14 residues. V was trimmed by 6 bases and J by 1 base, leaving 10 bases between them. Germline lookup yields CDR1 MDHEN and CDR2 SYDVKM. CDR3 bases: TGTGCCAGCAGGGTAGGGACAAGCAATCAGCCCCAGCATTTT. It is translated as CASRVGTSNQPQHF. Full variable domain (outside the CDR3, taken from reference TRBV28 and TRBJ1-5): DVKVTQSSRYLVKRTGEKVFLECVQDMDHENMFWYRQDPGLGLRLIYFSYDVKMKEKGDIPEGYSVSREKKERFSLILESASTNQTSMYLCASRVGTSNQPQHFGDGTRLSIL.

Ten or more counts support this clonotype. The rearrangement uses TRBV7-2 and TRBJ2-1; 11 bases are a match to TRBD2. Germline CDR1 reads SGHTA; CDR2 reads FQGNSA. CDR3 length: 15 residues. Unmatched junction bases numbered 5, after V lost 4 bases and J lost 6 bases. In DNA form, the CDR3 reads TGTGCCAGCAGCTGGGTTCTAGCGGGAGGCAATGAGCAGTTCTTC. Translating it yields CASSWVLAGGNEQFF.

This clonotype was seen at least ten times. This chain links TRBV12-3 or TRBV12-4 with TRBJ2-3; possibly TRBD1 for D (6 bases). Trimming pared 5 bases from V and 2 bases from J, leaving 11 bases between. The CDR3 has 14 residues. The DNA for the CDR3 is TGTGCCAGCAGTCAGGGGTTTGTCACAGATACGCAGTATTTT. Its protein product is CASSQGFVTDTQYF.

This clonotype was counted many times. The V gene is TRBV12-3 or TRBV12-4, the J gene TRBJ1-5; 9 nucleotides agree with TRBD1. Trimming took 6 bases from V and 5 from J; bases not matched to a gene: 8. There are 15 residues in the CDR3. The CDR3: CASRSTGGRDQPQHF. The DNA of the CDR3 is TGTGCCAGCAGATCGACAGGGGGAAGGGATCAGCCCCAGCATTTT.